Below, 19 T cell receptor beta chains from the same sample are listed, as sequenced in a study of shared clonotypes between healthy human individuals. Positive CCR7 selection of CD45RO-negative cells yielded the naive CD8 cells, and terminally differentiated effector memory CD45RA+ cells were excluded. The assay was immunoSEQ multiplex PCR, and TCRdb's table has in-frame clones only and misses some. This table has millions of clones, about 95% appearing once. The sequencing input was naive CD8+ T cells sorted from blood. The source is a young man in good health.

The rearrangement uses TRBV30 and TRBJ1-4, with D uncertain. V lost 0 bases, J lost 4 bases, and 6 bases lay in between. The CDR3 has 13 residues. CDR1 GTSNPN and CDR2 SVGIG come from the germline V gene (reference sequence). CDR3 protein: CAWSVMNNEKLFF. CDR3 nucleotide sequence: TGTGCCTGGAGTGTAATGAATAATGAAAAACTGTTTTTT.

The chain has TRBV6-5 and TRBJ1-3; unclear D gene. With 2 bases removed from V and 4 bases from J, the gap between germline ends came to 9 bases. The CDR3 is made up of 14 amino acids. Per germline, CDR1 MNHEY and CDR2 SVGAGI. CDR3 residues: CASSYEALGNTIYF. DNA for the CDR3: TGTGCCAGCAGTTACGAGGCGCTGGGAAACACCATATATTTT.

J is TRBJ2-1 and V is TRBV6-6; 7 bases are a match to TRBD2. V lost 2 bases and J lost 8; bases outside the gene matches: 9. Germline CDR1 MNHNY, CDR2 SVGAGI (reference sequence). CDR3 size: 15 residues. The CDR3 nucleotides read TGTGCCAGCAGTTACCCGGGGGAGGGCCAGTATGAGCAGTTCTTC. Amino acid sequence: CASSYPGEGQYEQFF.

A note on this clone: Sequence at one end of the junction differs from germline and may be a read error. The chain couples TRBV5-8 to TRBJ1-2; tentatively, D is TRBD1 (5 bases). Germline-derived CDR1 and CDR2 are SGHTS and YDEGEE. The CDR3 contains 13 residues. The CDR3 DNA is TGTGCCAGCAGCGGGGACTTTAACTATGACTACACCTTC. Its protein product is CASSGDFNYDYTF.

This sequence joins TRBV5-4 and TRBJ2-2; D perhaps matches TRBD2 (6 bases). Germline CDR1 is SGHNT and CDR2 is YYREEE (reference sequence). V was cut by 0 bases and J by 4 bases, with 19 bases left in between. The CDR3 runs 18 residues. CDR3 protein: CASSLGLAHSGVTGELFF. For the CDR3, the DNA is TGTGCCAGCAGCTTGGGCCTAGCCCATAGCGGCGTCACCGGGGAGCTGTTTTTT.

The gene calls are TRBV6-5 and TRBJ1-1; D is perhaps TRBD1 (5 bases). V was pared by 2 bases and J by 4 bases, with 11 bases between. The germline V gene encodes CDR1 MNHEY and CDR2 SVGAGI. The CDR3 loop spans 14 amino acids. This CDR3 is CASSYTEQVTEAFF. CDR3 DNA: TGTGCCAGCAGTTACACGGAACAGGTCACTGAAGCTTTCTTT.

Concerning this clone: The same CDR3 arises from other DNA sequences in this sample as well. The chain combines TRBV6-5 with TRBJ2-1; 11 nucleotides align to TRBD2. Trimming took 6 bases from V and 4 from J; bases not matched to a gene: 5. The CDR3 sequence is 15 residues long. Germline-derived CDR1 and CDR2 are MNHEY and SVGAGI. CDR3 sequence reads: CASSPLAGDYNEQFF. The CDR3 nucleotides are TGTGCCAGCAGCCCACTAGCGGGAGATTACAATGAGCAGTTCTTC.

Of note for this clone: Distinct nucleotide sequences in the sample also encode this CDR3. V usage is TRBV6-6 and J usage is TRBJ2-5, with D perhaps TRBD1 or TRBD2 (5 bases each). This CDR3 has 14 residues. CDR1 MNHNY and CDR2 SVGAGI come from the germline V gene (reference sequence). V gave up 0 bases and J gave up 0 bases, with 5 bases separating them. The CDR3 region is CASSYSGDQETQYF. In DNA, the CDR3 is TGTGCCAGCAGTTACTCGGGGGACCAAGAGACCCAGTACTTC.

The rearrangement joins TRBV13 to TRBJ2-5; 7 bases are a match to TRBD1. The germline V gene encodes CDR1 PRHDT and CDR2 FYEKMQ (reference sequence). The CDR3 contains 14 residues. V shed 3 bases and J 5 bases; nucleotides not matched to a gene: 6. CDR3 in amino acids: CASSFDRADETQYF. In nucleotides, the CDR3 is TGTGCCAGCAGCTTCGACAGGGCGGACGAGACCCAGTACTTC.

Written as DNA, the CDR3 is TGTGCCTGGAGTTGGCAGGGAGACGAGCAGTACTTC. Its translation: CAWSWQGDEQYF. The chain uses TRBV30 and TRBJ2-7, with D tentatively TRBD1 or TRBD2 (5 bases each). This CDR3 has 12 residues. Germline V lookup: CDR1 GTSNPN, CDR2 SVGIG (reference sequence). Deletions cut 2 bases from V and 5 bases from J, with 10 bases between.

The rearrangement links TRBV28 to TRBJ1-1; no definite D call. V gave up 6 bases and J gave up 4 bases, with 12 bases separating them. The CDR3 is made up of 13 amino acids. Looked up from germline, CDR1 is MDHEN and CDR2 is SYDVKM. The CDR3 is CASRTAGITEAFF. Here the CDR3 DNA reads TGTGCCAGCAGGACCGCGGGAATCACTGAAGCTTTCTTT.

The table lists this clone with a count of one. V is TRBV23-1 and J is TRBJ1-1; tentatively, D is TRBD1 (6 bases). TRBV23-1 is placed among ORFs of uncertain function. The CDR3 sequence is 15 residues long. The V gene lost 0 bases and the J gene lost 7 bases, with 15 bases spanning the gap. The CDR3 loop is CASSQSSGGLGEAFF. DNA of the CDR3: TGCGCCAGCAGTCAATCGAGCGGGGGGCTGGGTGAAGCTTTCTTT.

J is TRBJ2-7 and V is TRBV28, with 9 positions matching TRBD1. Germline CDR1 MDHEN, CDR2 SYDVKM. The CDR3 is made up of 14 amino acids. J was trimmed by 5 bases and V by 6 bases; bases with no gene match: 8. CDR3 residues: CASSPPGTGNEQYF. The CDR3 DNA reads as TGTGCCAGCAGCCCCCCAGGGACAGGGAACGAGCAGTACTTC.

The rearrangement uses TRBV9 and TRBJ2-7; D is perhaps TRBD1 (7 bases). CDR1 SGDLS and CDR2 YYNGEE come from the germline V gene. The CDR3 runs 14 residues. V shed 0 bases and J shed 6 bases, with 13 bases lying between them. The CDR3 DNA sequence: TGTGCCAGCAGCGTAGGCGGGACAGCGAGCGAGCAGTACTTC. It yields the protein CASSVGGTASEQYF.

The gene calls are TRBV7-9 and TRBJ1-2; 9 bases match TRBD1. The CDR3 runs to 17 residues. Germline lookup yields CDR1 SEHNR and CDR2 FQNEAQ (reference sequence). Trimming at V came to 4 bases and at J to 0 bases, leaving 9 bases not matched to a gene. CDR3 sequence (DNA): TGTGCCAGCAGCTCCAGGGACAGGGATCTCTCTAACTATGGCTACACCTTC. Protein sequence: CASSSRDRDLSNYGYTF. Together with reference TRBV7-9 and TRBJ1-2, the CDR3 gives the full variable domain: DTGVSQNPRHKITKRGQNVTFRCDPISEHNRLYWYRQTLGQGPEFLTYFQNEAQLEKSRLLSDRFSAERPKGSFSTLEIQRTEQGDSAMYLCASSSRDRDLSNYGYTFGSGTRLTVV.

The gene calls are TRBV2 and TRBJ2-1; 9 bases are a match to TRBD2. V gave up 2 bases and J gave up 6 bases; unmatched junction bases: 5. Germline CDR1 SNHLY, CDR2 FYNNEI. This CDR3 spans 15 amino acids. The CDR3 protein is CASSEPAGGPNEQFF. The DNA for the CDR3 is TGTGCCAGCAGTGAACCGGCGGGGGGGCCCAATGAGCAGTTCTTC.

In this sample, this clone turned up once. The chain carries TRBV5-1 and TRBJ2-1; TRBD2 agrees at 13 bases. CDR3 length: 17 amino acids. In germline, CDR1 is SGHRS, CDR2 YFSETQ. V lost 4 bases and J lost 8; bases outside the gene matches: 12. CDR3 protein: CASSLKYGLAGVYEQFF. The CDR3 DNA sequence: TGCGCCAGCAGCCTGAAATACGGACTAGCGGGGGTCTATGAGCAGTTCTTC.

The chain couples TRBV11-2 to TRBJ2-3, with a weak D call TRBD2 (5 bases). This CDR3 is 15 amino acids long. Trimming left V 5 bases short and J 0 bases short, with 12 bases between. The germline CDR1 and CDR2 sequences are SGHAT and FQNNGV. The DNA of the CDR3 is TGTGCCAGCAGCCTCGGGGTTTCTAGCACAGATACGCAGTATTTT. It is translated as CASSLGVSSTDTQYF.

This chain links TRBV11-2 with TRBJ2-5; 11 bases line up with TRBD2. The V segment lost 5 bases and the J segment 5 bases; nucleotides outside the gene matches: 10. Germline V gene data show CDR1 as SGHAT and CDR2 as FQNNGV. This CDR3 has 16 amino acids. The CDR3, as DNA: TGTGCCAGCAGCCCGACTAGCGGGATGGGAGGCGAGACCCAGTACTTC. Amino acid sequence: CASSPTSGMGGETQYF. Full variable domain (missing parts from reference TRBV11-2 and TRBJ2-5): EAGVAQSPRYKIIEKRQSVAFWCNPISGHATLYWYQQILGQGPKLLIQFQNNGVVDDSQLPKDRFSAERLKGVDSTLKIQPAKLEDSAVYLCASSPTSGMGGETQYFGPGTRLLVL.